This note documents a single T cell receptor beta chain sequence. The data stem from a study of OX40 agonist ivuxolimab in advanced cancers. Clones were read by immunoSEQ multiplex PCR, and TCRdb kept only the in-frame ones, dropping some. The sample lists 15,000 to 20,000 clones; 76% were seen once. The source was CD4+ or CD8+ T cells sorted from blood, collected in a trial of the OX40 agonist ivuxolimab. The sequence was obtained from an adult with an advanced solid tumor such as melanoma, head and neck, liver or kidney cancer.

Here the CDR3 reads CASSLSMNTEAFF. The CDR3 coding sequence is TGCGCCAGCAGCTTATCGATGAACACTGAAGCTTTCTTT. The chain recombines TRBV5-1 with TRBJ1-1, with D unclear. The V end lost 2 bases, the J end lost 0 bases, and 5 bases lay between the germline ends. CDR1 is SGHRS, CDR2 YFSETQ, per germline. The CDR3 length is 13 residues.